The 32 T cell receptor beta chains reported below all come from one sample, sequenced in a study of shared clonotypes between healthy human individuals. Method: immunoSEQ multiplex PCR; TCRdb's copy keeps in-frame clones and lacks some. The data contain millions of clones, approximately 95% of them singletons. The sequenced material came from naive CD4+ T cells from PBMCs. Subset reported: CD45RA+ positively selected. These receptors came from a young man in good health. Some clones in this sample may be carry-over from other donors' samples.

This rearrangement joins TRBV6-1 to TRBJ2-7, with 14 bases fitting TRBD2. Germline values: CDR1 MNHNS, CDR2 SASEGT. V lost 4 bases and J lost 5; bases outside the gene matches: 7. The CDR3 has 16 amino acids. CDR3 nucleotides: TGTGCCAGCAGTGGACTAGCGGGAGGGCCTCTCCACGAGCAGTACTTC. It yields the protein CASSGLAGGPLHEQYF.

Comments on this clone: Other DNA sequences within the sample encode an identical CDR3. The chain joins TRBV5-1 to TRBJ2-3; 7 nucleotides agree with TRBD2. V dropped 3 bases and J dropped 1; count of bases not matched to a gene: 2. The germline gives CDR1 SGHRS, CDR2 YFSETQ. This CDR3 is 14 amino acids long. Here the CDR3 reads CASSSGGGTDTQYF. Written as DNA, the CDR3 is TGCGCCAGCAGCTCGGGGGGAGGCACAGATACGCAGTATTTT. The entire variable domain, with the rest obtained from reference TRBV5-1 and TRBJ2-3, is as follows: KAGVTQTPRYLIKTRGQQVTLSCSPISGHRSVSWYQQTPGQGLQFLFEYFSETQRNKGNFPGRFSGRQFSNSRSEMNVSTLELGDSALYLCASSSGGGTDTQYFGPGTRLTVL.

The CDR3 nucleotides are TGTGCCAGCAGTGAAGCGCCGGGACAGGGGGGTCAGCCCCAGCATTTT. Its translation: CASSEAPGQGGQPQHF. The rearrangement uses TRBV6-1 and TRBJ1-5; 11 nucleotides match TRBD1. Trimming at V came to 0 bases and at J to 6 bases, leaving 4 bases not matched to a gene. Germline CDR1 is MNHNS and CDR2 is SASEGT. CDR3 length: 16 residues.

J is TRBJ1-1 and V is TRBV2, with D hard to call. The V end lost 3 bases, the J end lost 7 bases, and 12 bases lay between the germline ends. This CDR3 region has 13 residues. Germline V gene data show CDR1 as SNHLY and CDR2 as FYNNEI. In DNA, the CDR3 is TGTGCCAGCAGTGATACTACACTCGGTGAAGCTTTCTTT. Translation: CASSDTTLGEAFF.

Details on this clone: Other DNA sequences in the same sample also yield this CDR3. The J gene is TRBJ1-5, the V gene TRBV27; TRBD1 matches 9 bases. The V gene's germline CDR1 is MNHEY and CDR2 SMNVEV (reference sequence). V lost 6 bases, J lost 4 bases, and 4 bases stayed unmatched. This CDR3 contains 14 residues. CDR3 region: CASSSGQGNQPQHF. CDR3 coding DNA: TGTGCCAGCAGCTCGGGACAGGGTAATCAGCCCCAGCATTTT.

The V and J genes are TRBV9 and TRBJ2-1; 7 nucleotides agree with TRBD2. The germline V gene encodes CDR1 SGDLS and CDR2 YYNGEE. The J segment lost 0 bases and the V segment lost 9 bases, leaving 3 bases of the junction unmatched. CDR3 length: 13 residues. For the CDR3, the DNA is TGTGCCACCACTAGCGACTCCTACAATGAGCAGTTCTTC. This codes for CATTSDSYNEQFF.

The V call is TRBV18, the J call TRBJ2-5, with D tentatively TRBD1 (6 bases). CDR1 is KGHSH and CDR2 is LQKENI in the germline V gene. The CDR3 spans 14 residues. V lost 3 bases to trimming and J lost 5 bases, with 13 bases between them. Here the CDR3 DNA reads TGTGCCAGCTCACCCATGGACAGCTATGAGACCCAGTACTTC. Translation: CASSPMDSYETQYF.

This chain links TRBV4-2 with TRBJ2-7, with 9 bases fitting TRBD2. The V segment lost 0 bases and the J segment 2 bases; nucleotides outside the gene matches: 8. CDR1 and CDR2 (germline): LGHNA, YNFKEQ. The CDR3 totals 17 residues. The CDR3 nucleotides are TGTGCCAGCAGCCAAGAGCGGCTAGCGGGGCTGACCTACGAGCAGTACTTC. It specifies CASSQERLAGLTYEQYF.

The CDR3 DNA follows: TGCGCCAGCAGCCAAGATTTGCAGGACTACGAGCAGTACTTC. Translated, it gives CASSQDLQDYEQYF. The rearrangement joins TRBV4-3 to TRBJ2-7, with no clear D. Germline loops: CDR1 LGHNA, CDR2 YSLEER. The CDR3 runs 14 residues. Trimming left V 0 bases short and J 3 bases short, with 9 bases between.

The V gene is TRBV5-1, the J gene TRBJ2-7; 7 bases line up with TRBD2. There are 16 residues in the CDR3. J lost 0 bases, V lost 0 bases, and 6 bases had no gene match. Germline V lookup: CDR1 SGHRS, CDR2 YFSETQ. The CDR3: CASSLDGGSSSYEQYF. The CDR3 coding sequence is TGCGCCAGCAGCTTGGACGGCGGGAGTAGCTCCTACGAGCAGTACTTC.

The V gene is TRBV4-2, the J gene TRBJ2-1, with TRBD2 matching 10 bases. V gave up 0 bases and J gave up 8 bases; unmatched junction bases: 10. The CDR3 is 17 residues long. Germline assignment: CDR1 LGHNA and CDR2 YNFKEQ. The CDR3 sequence is CASSQEYSGRAWDEQFF. CDR3 nucleotides: TGTGCCAGCAGCCAAGAGTACAGCGGGAGGGCCTGGGATGAGCAGTTCTTC.

The table lists this clone with a count of one. This CDR3 reads CASSLAESDTQYF. The CDR3 DNA reads as TGTGCCAGCAGCTTAGCAGAATCAGATACGCAGTATTTT. The chain employs TRBV7-9 and TRBJ2-3; no reliable D call. CDR1 and CDR2 (germline): SEHNR, FQNEAQ (reference sequence). CDR3 length equals 13 residues. V lost 0 bases and J lost 4, with 5 bases in between.

This clone came up once. Other nucleotide sequences from this sample produce the same CDR3. The genes are TRBV6-1 and TRBJ2-6; D may correspond to TRBD1 or TRBD2 (5 bases each). Between the trimmed V and J ends, which lost 1 base and 3 bases, there was a span of 7 bases. The CDR3 length is 15 residues. Germline-derived CDR1 and CDR2 are MNHNS and SASEGT. CDR3 sequence (DNA): TGTGCCAGCAGTGAAGTGGGGGTTGGGGCCAACGTCCTGACTTTC. Translated, it gives CASSEVGVGANVLTF.

The V gene is TRBV6-4, the J gene TRBJ2-3; 9 bases fit TRBD1. The germline CDR1 and CDR2 sequences are MRHNA and SNTAGT. V shed 2 bases, J shed 3 bases, and the junction held 0 bases outside the gene matches. The CDR3 spans 14 residues. CDR3 nucleotide sequence: TGTGCCAGCAGTGACGGGACAGGGACAGATACGCAGTATTTT. It specifies CASSDGTGTDTQYF.

V gene TRBV5-6 combines with J gene TRBJ1-1; 8 nucleotides match TRBD1. The CDR3 contains 15 residues. The V gene's germline CDR1 is SGHDT and CDR2 YYEEEE. V was pared by 0 bases and J by 3 bases, with 4 bases of the junction left unmatched. The CDR3 DNA reads TGTGCCAGCAGCTTGGCGGCAGGGGGCCACACTGAAGCTTTCTTT. Protein: CASSLAAGGHTEAFF.

V is TRBV9 and J is TRBJ2-5; 11 nucleotides align to TRBD2. CDR3 length equals 18 residues. Germline assignment: CDR1 SGDLS and CDR2 YYNGEE. J was trimmed by 0 bases and V by 4 bases; bases with no gene match: 11. CDR3 loop: CASSPRIAGGPNQETQYF. CDR3 nucleotides: TGTGCCAGCAGCCCCCGCATAGCGGGAGGGCCCAACCAAGAGACCCAGTACTTC. The entire variable domain, with the rest obtained from reference TRBV9 and TRBJ2-5, is as follows: DSGVTQTPKHLITATGQRVTLRCSPRSGDLSVYWYQQSLDQGLQFLIQYYNGEERAKGNILERFSAQQFPDLHSELNLSSLELGDSALYFCASSPRIAGGPNQETQYFGPGTRLLVL.

The chain is built from TRBV28 and TRBJ2-5; D possibly corresponds to TRBD1 (5 bases). Between the trimmed V and J ends, which lost 5 bases and 3 bases, there was a span of 19 bases. There are 16 residues in the CDR3. CDR1 MDHEN and CDR2 SYDVKM come from the germline V gene. In DNA, the CDR3 is TGTGCCAGCAGTCCAACCAACAGCGTCAGGGAAGAGACCCAGTACTTC. Protein: CASSPTNSVREETQYF.

This rearrangement joins TRBV7-2 to TRBJ2-7; 10 nucleotides line up with TRBD1. Germline trimming cut 4 bases from V and 4 bases from J; bases unmatched to any gene: 7. Germline-derived CDR1 and CDR2 are SGHTA and FQGNSA. The CDR3 extends over 15 amino acids. CDR3 protein: CASSYSDRGAYEQYF. CDR3 DNA sequence: TGTGCCAGCAGCTACTCGGACAGGGGGGCGTACGAGCAGTACTTC.

This chain joins TRBV27 and TRBJ2-7; perhaps D is TRBD1 or TRBD2 (6 bases each). The CDR3 is 15 amino acids. Per the germline V gene, CDR1 is MNHEY and CDR2 is SMNVEV (reference sequence). V shed 2 bases and J shed 5 bases, with 16 bases lying between them. CDR3 nucleotides: TGTGCCAGCAGTTTAATAGGGGGGCCGGCAGACGAGCAGTACTTC. This translates into CASSLIGGPADEQYF.

This sequence joins TRBV28 and TRBJ2-7; D possibly corresponds to TRBD1 (5 bases). CDR3 length: 13 amino acids. Germline CDR1 is MDHEN and CDR2 is SYDVKM. Trimming stripped 8 bases from V and 6 bases from J, with 17 bases between. The CDR3, as DNA: TGTGCCAGCTTTGGTAGGGGTCCACTCGAGCAGTACTTC. This encodes CASFGRGPLEQYF. Drawing the rest from reference TRBV28 and TRBJ2-7, the complete variable domain is DVKVTQSSRYLVKRTGEKVFLECVQDMDHENMFWYRQDPGLGLRLIYFSYDVKMKEKGDIPEGYSVSREKKERFSLILESASTNQTSMYLCASFGRGPLEQYFGPGTRLTVT.

The V and J genes are TRBV7-2 and TRBJ2-1, with 7 bases aligning to TRBD2. V was clipped by 2 bases and J by 8 bases; unmatched bases: 9. The CDR3 runs 15 residues. Germline V lookup: CDR1 SGHTA, CDR2 FQGNSA. The CDR3 DNA is TGTGCCAGCAGCTTATTCGGCGGGAGTAGGGATGAGCAGTTCTTC. It codes for CASSLFGGSRDEQFF.

The table lists this clone with a count of one. The chain couples TRBV4-2 to TRBJ2-1, with TRBD2 matching over 12 bases. The V gene end was trimmed by 6 bases and the J gene end by 4 bases; junction bases not matched to a gene: 4. Germline CDR1 is LGHNA and CDR2 is YNFKEQ. The CDR3 contains 15 residues. For the CDR3, the DNA is TGTGCCAGCAGTACCCTAGCGGGAGGGTACAATGAGCAGTTCTTC. Translation gives CASSTLAGGYNEQFF.

The chain combines TRBV6-1 with TRBJ1-3; D remains ambiguous. V was shortened by 0 bases and J by 4 bases, with 13 bases between the two germline ends. CDR1 is MNHNS, CDR2 SASEGT, per germline. The CDR3 consists of 16 residues. The CDR3 here is CASSEASAGSGNTIYF. CDR3 bases: TGTGCCAGCAGTGAAGCATCCGCGGGGTCCGGAAACACCATATATTTT.

In this sample, this clone turned up once. The chain links TRBV28 to TRBJ1-2; TRBD1 matches 8 bases. The CDR3 is made up of 12 amino acids. Losses at the gene ends were 9 bases for V and 4 bases for J; bases not matched to a gene: 4. In germline, CDR1 is MDHEN, CDR2 SYDVKM. CDR3 in DNA: TGTGCCAGTGGACAGGGAGGCTATGGCTACACCTTC. It encodes CASGQGGYGYTF.

This clone showed up just once. The chain uses TRBV2 and TRBJ1-2; D not certain. Trimming took 7 bases from V and 0 from J, leaving 15 bases between them. The CDR3 is made up of 15 amino acids. The V gene's germline CDR1 is SNHLY and CDR2 FYNNEI. Written as DNA, the CDR3 is TGTGCCAGCACCCAACCCGGAGGTACTAACTATGGCTACACCTTC. Amino acid sequence: CASTQPGGTNYGYTF.

The rearrangement uses TRBV5-1 and TRBJ2-7; D is possibly TRBD1 (6 bases). Germline loops: CDR1 SGHRS, CDR2 YFSETQ. The CDR3 covers 15 residues. The V and J ends lost 2 bases and 0 bases respectively, with 12 bases between them. The CDR3 loop reads CASSLTGLPSYEQYF. The CDR3 DNA reads as TGCGCCAGCAGCTTAACAGGGCTACCCTCCTACGAGCAGTACTTC. The complete variable domain, with remaining parts taken from reference TRBV5-1 and TRBJ2-7, reads KAGVTQTPRYLIKTRGQQVTLSCSPISGHRSVSWYQQTPGQGLQFLFEYFSETQRNKGNFPGRFSGRQFSNSRSEMNVSTLELGDSALYLCASSLTGLPSYEQYFGPGTRLTVT.

On this clone itself: At the DNA level, this CDR3 is encoded by other sequences in the same sample as well. The chain is built from TRBV5-1 and TRBJ1-2; tentatively, D is TRBD1 (6 bases). The CDR3 contains 13 residues. The V gene lost 4 bases and the J gene lost 2 bases, with 9 bases spanning the gap. Germline V gene data show CDR1 as SGHRS and CDR2 as YFSETQ. CDR3 sequence (DNA): TGCGCCAGCAGCGTCGGACAGAACTATGGCTACACCTTC. Translating it yields CASSVGQNYGYTF.

This sequence joins TRBV18 and TRBJ2-2; 10 bases match TRBD1. Germline V gene lookup returns CDR1 KGHSH and CDR2 LQKENI. V trimming: 3 bases; J trimming: 2 bases; junction bases outside the gene matches: 3. This CDR3 comprises 16 residues. The CDR3 here is CASSPGQGSNTGELFF. The CDR3 DNA reads TGTGCCAGCTCACCGGGACAGGGGTCCAACACCGGGGAGCTGTTTTTT.

The V and J genes are TRBV6-6 and TRBJ1-2; tentative D call: TRBD1 (5 bases). CDR3 size: 14 residues. Trimming removed 4 bases from V and 2 bases from J, with 11 bases in between. From germline, CDR1 is MNHNY and CDR2 SVGAGI (reference sequence). CDR3 loop: CASSFLGLNYGYTF. The CDR3 DNA reads TGTGCCAGCAGTTTCCTGGGACTGAACTATGGCTACACCTTC.

The chain recombines TRBV10-3 with TRBJ1-2; 8 nucleotides agree with TRBD1. From germline, CDR1 is ENHRY and CDR2 SYGVKD. The CDR3 contains 13 residues. J lost 4 bases, V lost 6 bases, and 4 bases had no gene match. The CDR3 spells CAIRQGEVYGYTF. In nucleotides, the CDR3 is TGTGCCATCAGACAGGGGGAGGTCTATGGCTACACCTTC.

This chain connects TRBV15 to TRBJ1-4; D ambiguous. Germline V gene data show CDR1 as LNHNV and CDR2 as YYDKDF (reference sequence). This CDR3 region has 11 residues. V gave up 5 bases and J gave up 10 bases, with 8 bases separating them. DNA for the CDR3: TGTGCCACCAGCGTGGAAGGAAAACTGTTTTTT. This codes for CATSVEGKLFF.

DNA for the CDR3: TGCGCCAGCAGCTTGGAGGCGGGTTTGGAGCAGTACTTC. Translation: CASSLEAGLEQYF. V is TRBV5-1 and J is TRBJ2-7; D might be TRBD2 (5 bases). The length of the CDR3 is 13 residues. Germline CDR1 reads SGHRS; CDR2 reads YFSETQ. Trimming took 0 bases from V and 7 from J, leaving 11 bases between them. Variable domain in full (rest from reference TRBV5-1 and TRBJ2-7): KAGVTQTPRYLIKTRGQQVTLSCSPISGHRSVSWYQQTPGQGLQFLFEYFSETQRNKGNFPGRFSGRQFSNSRSEMNVSTLELGDSALYLCASSLEAGLEQYFGPGTRLTVT.